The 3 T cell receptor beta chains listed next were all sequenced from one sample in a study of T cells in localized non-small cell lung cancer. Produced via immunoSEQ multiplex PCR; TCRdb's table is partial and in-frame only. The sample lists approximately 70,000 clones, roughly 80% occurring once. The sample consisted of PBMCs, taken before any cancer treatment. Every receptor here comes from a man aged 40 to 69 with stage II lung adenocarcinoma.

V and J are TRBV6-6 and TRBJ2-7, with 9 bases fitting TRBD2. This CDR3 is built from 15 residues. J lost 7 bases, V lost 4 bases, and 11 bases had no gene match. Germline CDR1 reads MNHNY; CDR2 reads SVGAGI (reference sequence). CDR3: CASSSRAAGGREQYF. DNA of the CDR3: TGTGCCAGCAGTTCCCGTGCAGCGGGAGGACGAGAGCAGTACTTC.

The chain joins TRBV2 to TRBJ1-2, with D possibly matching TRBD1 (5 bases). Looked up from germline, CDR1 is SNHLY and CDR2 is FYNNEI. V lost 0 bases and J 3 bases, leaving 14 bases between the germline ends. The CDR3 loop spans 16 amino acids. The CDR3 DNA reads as TGTGCCAGCAGTGAAGCGGGGCGCGGGATCGACTATGGCTACACCTTC. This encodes CASSEAGRGIDYGYTF.

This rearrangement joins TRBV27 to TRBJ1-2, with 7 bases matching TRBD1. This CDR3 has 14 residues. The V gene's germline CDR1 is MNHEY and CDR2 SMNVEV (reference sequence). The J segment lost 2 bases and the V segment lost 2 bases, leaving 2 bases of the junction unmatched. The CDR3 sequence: CASSLGDSNYGYTF. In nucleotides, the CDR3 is TGTGCCAGCAGTTTAGGGGACAGCAACTATGGCTACACCTTC.